These T cell receptor beta chains were read from a single sample in a study of cytomegalovirus exposure and HLA in healthy donors. Sequenced by immunoSEQ multiplex PCR; TCRdb stores in-frame clones only, minus some. The data contain just over 65,000 clones, over 75% of them singletons. Sequenced sample: PBMCs. Receptors were obtained from a human donor in good health. Both conserved end residues are part of each CDR3. Fields, in order: V gene, J gene, D gene, CDR3 DNA, CDR3 protein. The D gene is left open where the match is weak.

V gene: TRBV28; J gene: TRBJ1-4; D gene: NA; CDR3 DNA: TGTGCCAGCAGTACGACAGGAGGTAATGAAAAACTGTTTTTT; CDR3 protein: CASSTTGGNEKLFF
V gene: TRBV2; J gene: TRBJ2-6; D gene: TRBD1; CDR3 DNA: TGTGCCAGCAGTGATACAGGGGGCGCTGGGGCCAACGTCCTGACTTTC; CDR3 protein: CASSDTGGAGANVLTF
V gene: TRBV10-3; J gene: TRBJ1-2; D gene: TRBD1; CDR3 DNA: TGTGCCACCCTACAGGGGCAGGGCTACACCTTC; CDR3 protein: CATLQGQGYTF
V gene: TRBV7-9; J gene: TRBJ1-5; D gene: TRBD1; CDR3 DNA: TGTTCCAGCAGTTTCGGGACAGGGTGGGAGCCCCAGCATTTT; CDR3 protein: CSSSFGTGWEPQHF
V gene: TRBV21-1; J gene: TRBJ1-3; D gene: NA; CDR3 DNA: TGTGCCAGCACTTATGGACTGATTGGAAACACCATATATTTT; CDR3 protein: CASTYGLIGNTIYF
V gene: TRBV6-4; J gene: TRBJ2-1; D gene: NA; CDR3 DNA: TGTGCCAGCCGTGAAACCCCAGGAGGCTCCTACAATGAGCAGTTCTTC; CDR3 protein: CASRETPGGSYNEQFF
V gene: TRBV27; J gene: TRBJ1-1; D gene: NA; CDR3 DNA: TGTGCCAGCAGTTTATGGGGGGGCTCTGTAGCTGAAGCTTTCTTT; CDR3 protein: CASSLWGGSVAEAFF
V gene: TRBV9; J gene: TRBJ2-7; D gene: TRBD2; CDR3 DNA: TGTGCCAGCAGCGTAGGCGGAAGTTCTAGCGGGGGCGACGAGCAGTACTTC; CDR3 protein: CASSVGGSSSGGDEQYF
V gene: TRBV6-6; J gene: TRBJ1-5; D gene: TRBD1; CDR3 DNA: TGTGCCAGCAGTACAGGGGGCGGCAATCAGCCCCAGCATTTT; CDR3 protein: CASSTGGGNQPQHF
V gene: TRBV5-1; J gene: TRBJ1-1; D gene: TRBD1; CDR3 DNA: TGCGCCAGCAGCTTGACAGGGGGCTTGAACACTGAAGCTTTCTTT; CDR3 protein: CASSLTGGLNTEAFF
V gene: TRBV6-5; J gene: TRBJ1-6; D gene: TRBD1; CDR3 DNA: TGTGCCAGCAGACTGGACAGGCAGAATTCACCCCTCCACTTT; CDR3 protein: CASRLDRQNSPLHF